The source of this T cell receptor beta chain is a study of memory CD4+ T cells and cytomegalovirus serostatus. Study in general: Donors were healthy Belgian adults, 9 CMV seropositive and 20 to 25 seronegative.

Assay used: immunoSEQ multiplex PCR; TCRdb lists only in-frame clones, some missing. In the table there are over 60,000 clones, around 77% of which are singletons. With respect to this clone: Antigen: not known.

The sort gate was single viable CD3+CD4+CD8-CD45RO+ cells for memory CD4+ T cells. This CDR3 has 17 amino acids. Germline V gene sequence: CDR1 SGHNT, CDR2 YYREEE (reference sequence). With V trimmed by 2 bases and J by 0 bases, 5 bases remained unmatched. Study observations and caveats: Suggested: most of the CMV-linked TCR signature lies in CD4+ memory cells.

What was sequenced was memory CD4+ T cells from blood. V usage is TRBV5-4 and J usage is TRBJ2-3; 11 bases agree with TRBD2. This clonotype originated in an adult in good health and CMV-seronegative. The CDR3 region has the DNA TGTGCCAGCAGCTTAAGACTAGCGGGAACTAGCACAGATACGCAGTATTTT. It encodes CASSLRLAGTSTDTQYF.